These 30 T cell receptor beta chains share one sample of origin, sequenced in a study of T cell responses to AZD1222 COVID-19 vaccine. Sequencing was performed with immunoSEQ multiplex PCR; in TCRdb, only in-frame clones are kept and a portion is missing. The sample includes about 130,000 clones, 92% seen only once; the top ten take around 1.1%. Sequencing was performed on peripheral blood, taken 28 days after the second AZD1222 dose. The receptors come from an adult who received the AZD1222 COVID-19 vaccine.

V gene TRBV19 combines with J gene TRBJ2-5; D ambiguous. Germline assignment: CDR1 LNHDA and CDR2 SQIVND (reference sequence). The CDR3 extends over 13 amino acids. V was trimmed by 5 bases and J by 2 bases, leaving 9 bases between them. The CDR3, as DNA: TGTGCCAGTAGTCCCGGAAGGCAAGAGACCCAGTACTTC. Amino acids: CASSPGRQETQYF.

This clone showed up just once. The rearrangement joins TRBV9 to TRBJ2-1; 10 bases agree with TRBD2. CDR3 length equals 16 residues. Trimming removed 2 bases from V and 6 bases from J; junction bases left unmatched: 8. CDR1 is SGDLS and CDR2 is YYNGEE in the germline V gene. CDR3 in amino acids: CASSVATSGVFNEQFF. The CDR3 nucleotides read TGTGCCAGCAGCGTTGCAACTAGCGGGGTATTCAATGAGCAGTTCTTC.

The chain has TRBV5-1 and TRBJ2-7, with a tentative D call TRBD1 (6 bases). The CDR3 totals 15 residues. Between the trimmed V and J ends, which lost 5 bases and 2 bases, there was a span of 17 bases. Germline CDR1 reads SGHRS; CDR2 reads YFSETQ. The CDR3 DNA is TGCGCCAGCAGACCCCTTGTAGACAGGACCTACGAGCAGTACTTC. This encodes CASRPLVDRTYEQYF.

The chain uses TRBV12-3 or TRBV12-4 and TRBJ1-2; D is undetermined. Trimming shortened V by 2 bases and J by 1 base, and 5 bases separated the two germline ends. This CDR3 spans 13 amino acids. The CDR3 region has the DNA TGTGCCAGCAGTTTAAGCAGTAACTATGGCTACACCTTC. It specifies CASSLSSNYGYTF.

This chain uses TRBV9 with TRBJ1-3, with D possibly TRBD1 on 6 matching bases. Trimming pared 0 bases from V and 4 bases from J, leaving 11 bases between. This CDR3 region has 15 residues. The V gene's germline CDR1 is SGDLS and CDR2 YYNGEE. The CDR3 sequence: CASSVGRGAGNTIYF. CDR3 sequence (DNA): TGTGCCAGCAGCGTAGGCAGGGGCGCGGGAAACACCATATATTTT. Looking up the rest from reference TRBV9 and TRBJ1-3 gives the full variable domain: DSGVTQTPKHLITATGQRVTLRCSPRSGDLSVYWYQQSLDQGLQFLIQYYNGEERAKGNILERFSAQQFPDLHSELNLSSLELGDSALYFCASSVGRGAGNTIYFGEGSWLTVV.

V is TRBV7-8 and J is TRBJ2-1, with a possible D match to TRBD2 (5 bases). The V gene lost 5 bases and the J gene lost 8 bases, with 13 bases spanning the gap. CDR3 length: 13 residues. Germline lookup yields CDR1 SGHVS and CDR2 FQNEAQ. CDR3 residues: CASSTGLLDEQFF. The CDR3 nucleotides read TGTGCCAGCAGCACCGGACTGCTGGATGAGCAGTTCTTC.

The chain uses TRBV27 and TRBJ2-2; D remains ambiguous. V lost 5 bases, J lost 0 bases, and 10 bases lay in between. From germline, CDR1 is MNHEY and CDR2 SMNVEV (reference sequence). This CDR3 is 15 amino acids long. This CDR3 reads CASSPRGTNTGELFF. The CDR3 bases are TGTGCCAGCAGTCCCCGTGGGACGAACACCGGGGAGCTGTTTTTT.

The CDR3 region has the DNA TGTGCTAGTGGTCTTGAGAGAGGGTGGGATGAAAAACTGTTTTTT. Its translation is CASGLERGWDEKLFF. This rearrangement joins TRBV12-5 to TRBJ1-4; D is undetermined. V shed 5 bases and J shed 6 bases, with 16 bases lying between them. Germline assignment: CDR1 LGHNT and CDR2 FRNRAP. This CDR3 region has 15 residues.

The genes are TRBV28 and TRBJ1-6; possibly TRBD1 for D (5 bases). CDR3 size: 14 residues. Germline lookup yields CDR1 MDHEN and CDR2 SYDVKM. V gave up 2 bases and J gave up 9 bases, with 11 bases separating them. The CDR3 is CASSLGGARSPLHF. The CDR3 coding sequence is TGTGCCAGCAGTTTAGGAGGGGCTCGTTCACCCCTCCACTTT.

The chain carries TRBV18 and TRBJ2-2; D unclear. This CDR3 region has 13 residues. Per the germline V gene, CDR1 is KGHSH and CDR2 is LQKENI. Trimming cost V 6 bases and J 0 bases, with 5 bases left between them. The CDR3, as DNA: TGTGCCAGCTCGCCGCCGAACACCGGGGAGCTGTTTTTT. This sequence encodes CASSPPNTGELFF.

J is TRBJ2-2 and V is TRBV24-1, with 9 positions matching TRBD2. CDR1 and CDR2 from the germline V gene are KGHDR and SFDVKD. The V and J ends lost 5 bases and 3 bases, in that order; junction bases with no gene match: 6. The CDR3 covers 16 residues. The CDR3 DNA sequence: TGTGCCACCAGTGGAGGGGCTAGCGGGGACACCGGGGAGCTGTTTTTT. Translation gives CATSGGASGDTGELFF.

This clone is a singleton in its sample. CDR3 bases: TGTGCCAGCAGCCCAGGGACTATTGCAAACGGGGAGCTGTTTTTT. Translated, it gives CASSPGTIANGELFF. This chain joins TRBV9 and TRBJ2-2, with TRBD2 identical over 7 bases. Per the germline V gene, CDR1 is SGDLS and CDR2 is YYNGEE. V trimming: 4 bases; J trimming: 7 bases; junction bases outside the gene matches: 10. The CDR3 spans 15 residues.

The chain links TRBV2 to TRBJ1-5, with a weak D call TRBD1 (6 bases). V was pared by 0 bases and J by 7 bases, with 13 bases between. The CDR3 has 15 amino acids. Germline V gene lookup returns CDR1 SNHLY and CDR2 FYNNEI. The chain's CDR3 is CASSEALGQGQPQHF. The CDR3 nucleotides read TGTGCCAGCAGTGAAGCGCTGGGGCAGGGGCAGCCCCAGCATTTT. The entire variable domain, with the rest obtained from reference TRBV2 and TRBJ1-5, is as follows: EPEVTQTPSHQVTQMGQEVILRCVPISNHLYFYWYRQILGQKVEFLVSFYNNEISEKSEIFDDQFSVERPDGSNFTLKIRSTKLEDSAMYFCASSEALGQGQPQHFGDGTRLSIL.

The CDR3 sequence is CASSQDPGGAKNIQYF. The DNA for the CDR3 is TGCGCCAGCAGCCAAGATCCCGGCGGGGCCAAAAACATTCAGTACTTC. The chain recombines TRBV4-3 with TRBJ2-4, with a weak D call TRBD2 (5 bases). CDR1 and CDR2 (germline): LGHNA, YSLEER. CDR3 length: 16 residues. Trimming removed 0 bases at V and 1 base at J, with 10 bases between.

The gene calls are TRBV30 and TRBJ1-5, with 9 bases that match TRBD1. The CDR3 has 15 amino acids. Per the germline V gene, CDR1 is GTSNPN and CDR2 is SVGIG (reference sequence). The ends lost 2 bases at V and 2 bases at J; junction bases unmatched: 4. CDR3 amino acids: CAWSRTGVGNQPQHF. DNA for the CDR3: TGTGCCTGGAGTAGGACAGGGGTCGGCAATCAGCCCCAGCATTTT.

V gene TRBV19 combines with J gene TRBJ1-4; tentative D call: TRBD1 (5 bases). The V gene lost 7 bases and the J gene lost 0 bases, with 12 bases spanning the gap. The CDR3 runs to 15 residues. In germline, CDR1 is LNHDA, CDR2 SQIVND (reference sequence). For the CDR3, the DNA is TGTGCCAGTACCCTAGGGACTGCAACTAATGAAAAACTGTTTTTT. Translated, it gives CASTLGTATNEKLFF.

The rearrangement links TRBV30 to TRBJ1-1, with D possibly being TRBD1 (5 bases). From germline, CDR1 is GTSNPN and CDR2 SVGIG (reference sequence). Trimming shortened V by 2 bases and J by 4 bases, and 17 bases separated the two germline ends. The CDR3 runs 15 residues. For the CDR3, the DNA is TGTGCCTGGAGTATCAGCGGGGCGGGCGGCACTGAAGCTTTCTTT. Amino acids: CAWSISGAGGTEAFF.

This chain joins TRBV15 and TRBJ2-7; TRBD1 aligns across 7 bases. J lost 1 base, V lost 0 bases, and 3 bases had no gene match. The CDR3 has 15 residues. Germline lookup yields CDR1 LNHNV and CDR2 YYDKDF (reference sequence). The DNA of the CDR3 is TGTGCCACCAGCAGAGATGGGACAGCGTCCTACGAGCAGTACTTC. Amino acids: CATSRDGTASYEQYF.

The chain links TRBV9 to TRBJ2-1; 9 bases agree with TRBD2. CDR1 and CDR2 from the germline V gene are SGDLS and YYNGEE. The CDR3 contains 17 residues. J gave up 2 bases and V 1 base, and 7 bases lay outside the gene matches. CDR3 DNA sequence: TGTGCCAGCAGCGTATACGCGGGAGGGCCCCCCTACAATGAGCAGTTCTTC. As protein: CASSVYAGGPPYNEQFF. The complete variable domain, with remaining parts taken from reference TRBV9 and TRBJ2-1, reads DSGVTQTPKHLITATGQRVTLRCSPRSGDLSVYWYQQSLDQGLQFLIQYYNGEERAKGNILERFSAQQFPDLHSELNLSSLELGDSALYFCASSVYAGGPPYNEQFFGPGTRLTVL.

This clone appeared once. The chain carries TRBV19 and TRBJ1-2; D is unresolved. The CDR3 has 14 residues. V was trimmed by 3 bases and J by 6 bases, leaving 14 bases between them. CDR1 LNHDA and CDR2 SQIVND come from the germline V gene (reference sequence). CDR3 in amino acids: CASSISPPKDGYTF. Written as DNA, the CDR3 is TGTGCCAGTAGTATTTCACCGCCCAAGGATGGCTACACCTTC.

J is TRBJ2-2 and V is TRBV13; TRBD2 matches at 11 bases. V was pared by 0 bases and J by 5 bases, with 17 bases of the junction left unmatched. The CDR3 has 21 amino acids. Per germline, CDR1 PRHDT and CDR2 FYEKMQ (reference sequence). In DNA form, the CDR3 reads TGTGCCAGCAGCTTAGGCCTTCAAGTCGCTAGCGGGGGGTCGGGGACCGGGGAGCTGTTTTTT. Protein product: CASSLGLQVASGGSGTGELFF. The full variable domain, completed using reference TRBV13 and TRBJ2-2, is AAGVIQSPRHLIKEKRETATLKCYPIPRHDTVYWYQQGPGQDPQFLISFYEKMQSDKGSIPDRFSAQQFSDYHSELNMSSLELGDSALYFCASSLGLQVASGGSGTGELFFGEGSRLTVL.

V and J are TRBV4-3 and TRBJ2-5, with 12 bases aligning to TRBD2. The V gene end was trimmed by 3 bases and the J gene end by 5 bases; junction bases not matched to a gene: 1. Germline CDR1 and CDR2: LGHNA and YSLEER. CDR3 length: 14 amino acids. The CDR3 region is CASSQLAGGETQYF. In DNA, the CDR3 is TGCGCCAGCAGCCAGCTAGCGGGGGGGGAGACCCAGTACTTC.

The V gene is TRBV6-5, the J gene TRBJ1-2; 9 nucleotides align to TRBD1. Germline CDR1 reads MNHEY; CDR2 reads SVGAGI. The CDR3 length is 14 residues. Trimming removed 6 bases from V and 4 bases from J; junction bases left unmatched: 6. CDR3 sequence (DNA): TGTGCCAGCAGAAGGGACAGGGCTGCCTATGGCTACACCTTC. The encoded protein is CASRRDRAAYGYTF.

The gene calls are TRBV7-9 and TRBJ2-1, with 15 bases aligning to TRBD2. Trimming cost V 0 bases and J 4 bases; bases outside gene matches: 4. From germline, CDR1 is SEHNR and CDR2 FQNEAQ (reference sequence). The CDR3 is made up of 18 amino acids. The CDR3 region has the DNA TGTGCCAGCAGCTTAGCGGAGGGACTAGCGGGGGGATACAATGAGCAGTTCTTC. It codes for CASSLAEGLAGGYNEQFF.

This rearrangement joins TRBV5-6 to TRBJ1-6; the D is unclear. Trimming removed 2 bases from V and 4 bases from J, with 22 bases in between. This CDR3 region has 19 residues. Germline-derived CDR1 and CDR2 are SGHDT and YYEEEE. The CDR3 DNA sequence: TGTGCCAGCAGCTTTCCAGGTCTCCCAGGTCGGGAATATAATTCACCCCTCCACTTT. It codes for CASSFPGLPGREYNSPLHF.

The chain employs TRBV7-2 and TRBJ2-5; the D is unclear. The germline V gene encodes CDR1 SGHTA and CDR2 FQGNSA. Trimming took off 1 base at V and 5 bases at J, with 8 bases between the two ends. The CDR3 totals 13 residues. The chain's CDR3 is CASSLDWGETQYF. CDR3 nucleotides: TGTGCCAGCAGCTTAGACTGGGGTGAGACCCAGTACTTC.

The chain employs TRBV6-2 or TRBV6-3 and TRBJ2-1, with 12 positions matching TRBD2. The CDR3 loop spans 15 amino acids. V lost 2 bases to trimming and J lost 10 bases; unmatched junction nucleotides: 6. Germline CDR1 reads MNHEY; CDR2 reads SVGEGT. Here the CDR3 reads CASSYLAGGPIEQFF. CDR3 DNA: TGTGCCAGCAGTTACCTAGCGGGAGGGCCGATCGAGCAGTTCTTC.

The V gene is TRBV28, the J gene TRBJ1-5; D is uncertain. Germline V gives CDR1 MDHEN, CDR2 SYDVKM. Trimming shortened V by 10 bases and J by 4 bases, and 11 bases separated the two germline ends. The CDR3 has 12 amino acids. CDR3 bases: TGTGCCACTCTGGACCCTAATCAGCCCCAGCATTTT. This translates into CATLDPNQPQHF.

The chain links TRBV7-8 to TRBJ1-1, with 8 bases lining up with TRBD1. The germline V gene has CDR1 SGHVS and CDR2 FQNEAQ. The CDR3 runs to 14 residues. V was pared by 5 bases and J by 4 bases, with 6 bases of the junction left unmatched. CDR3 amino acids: CASSLGQAITEAFF. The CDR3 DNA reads TGTGCCAGCAGCCTGGGACAGGCGATCACTGAAGCTTTCTTT.

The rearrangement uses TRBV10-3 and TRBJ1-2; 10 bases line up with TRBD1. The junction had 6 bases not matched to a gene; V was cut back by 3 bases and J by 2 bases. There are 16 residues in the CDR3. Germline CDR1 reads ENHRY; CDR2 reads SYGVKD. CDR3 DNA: TGTGCCATCAGTGACCCCACGGACAGGGGGAACTATGGCTACACCTTC. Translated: CAISDPTDRGNYGYTF.